Below, 16 T cell receptor beta chains from the same sample are listed, as sequenced in a study of OX40 agonist ivuxolimab in advanced cancers. The protocol was immunoSEQ multiplex PCR, while the TCRdb copy is restricted to in-frame clones and leaves out a portion. The sample shows 70,000 to 85,000 clones, 80% to 90% of them seen only once. Source: CD4+ or CD8+ T cells sorted from blood, taken in a trial of the OX40 agonist ivuxolimab. Receptors were obtained from an adult with an advanced solid tumor such as melanoma, head and neck, liver or kidney cancer.

This clone turned up a few times. The CDR3 bases are TGTGCCAGCAGCTTACGCTACCCCTACGAGCAGTACTTC. It codes for CASSLRYPYEQYF. The rearrangement uses TRBV13 and TRBJ2-7; D call uncertain. Trimming left V 2 bases short and J 2 bases short, with 7 bases between. CDR3 length equals 13 residues. Germline values: CDR1 PRHDT, CDR2 FYEKMQ (reference sequence).

The gene calls are TRBV7-3 and TRBJ2-2, with D perhaps TRBD2 (6 bases). The V end was cut by 2 bases, the J end by 6 bases, with 13 bases between. The CDR3 is 15 residues long. Germline V gives CDR1 SGHTA, CDR2 FQGTGA. CDR3 in DNA: TGTGCCAGCAGCTTATCCGGCGGGGCGGCCGGGGAGCTGTTTTTT. This translates into CASSLSGGAAGELFF.

This clone has a single count. The chain has TRBV11-3 and TRBJ2-5; D is ambiguous. This CDR3 is built from 14 residues. Germline V gives CDR1 SGHNT, CDR2 YENEEA. Trimming removed 5 bases from V and 5 bases from J, with 15 bases in between. The CDR3 bases are TGTGCCAGCAGCCGAGGCGGCGGTTTGGAGACCCAGTACTTC. This codes for CASSRGGGLETQYF. Variable domain in full (rest from reference TRBV11-3 and TRBJ2-5): EAGVVQSPRYKIIEKKQPVAFWCNPISGHNTLYWYLQNLGQGPELLIRYENEEAVDDSQLPKDRFSAERLKGVDSTLKIQPAELGDSAVYLCASSRGGGLETQYFGPGTRLLVL.

The chain carries TRBV5-4 and TRBJ2-3, with D maybe TRBD2 (5 bases). V lost 4 bases and J lost 2, with 11 bases in between. Germline values: CDR1 SGHNT, CDR2 YYREEE (reference sequence). The CDR3 length is 14 residues. This CDR3 reads CASSPDSSTDTQYF. The DNA for the CDR3 is TGTGCCAGCAGCCCGGACTCCTCCACAGATACGCAGTATTTT.

The chain recombines TRBV19 with TRBJ1-1; D is possibly TRBD1 (5 bases). Germline CDR1 LNHDA, CDR2 SQIVND (reference sequence). The length of the CDR3 is 14 residues. Trimming left V 4 bases short and J 5 bases short, with 14 bases between. This CDR3 reads CASSTSSGRTEAFF. The CDR3 DNA reads TGTGCCAGTAGTACCTCATCAGGGAGGACTGAAGCTTTCTTT. Drawing the rest from reference TRBV19 and TRBJ1-1, the complete variable domain is DGGITQSPKYLFRKEGQNVTLSCEQNLNHDAMYWYRQDPGQGLRLIYYSQIVNDFQKGDIAEGYSVSREKKESFPLTVTSAQKNPTAFYLCASSTSSGRTEAFFGQGTRLTVV.

CDR3 amino acids: CASSLPGAAHEKLFF. The CDR3 DNA reads as TGTGCCAGCAGTTTGCCGGGGGCAGCCCATGAAAAACTGTTTTTT. V gene TRBV28 combines with J gene TRBJ1-4; TRBD1 is a possible D gene (6 bases). Germline values: CDR1 MDHEN, CDR2 SYDVKM. The CDR3 is 15 amino acids. V lost 3 bases and J 6 bases, leaving 14 bases between the germline ends.

This clone was observed once. V usage is TRBV11-2 and J usage is TRBJ2-1, with a tentative D call TRBD2 (6 bases). Trimming took off 6 bases at V and 10 bases at J, with 19 bases between the two ends. Per germline, CDR1 SGHAT and CDR2 FQNNGV. This CDR3 has 14 residues. This CDR3 is CASRHRLGGLEQFF. The CDR3 nucleotides read TGTGCCAGCAGACACCGACTAGGCGGTTTGGAGCAGTTCTTC.

The chain recombines TRBV11-2 with TRBJ1-1, with TRBD1 matching over 11 bases. CDR1 and CDR2 from the germline V gene are SGHAT and FQNNGV. The ends lost 1 base at V and 4 bases at J; junction bases unmatched: 2. This CDR3 has 15 amino acids. In DNA, the CDR3 is TGTGCCAGCAGCTTAGTCGGGACAGGGGGCACTGAAGCTTTCTTT. Protein sequence: CASSLVGTGGTEAFF.

The V gene is TRBV9, the J gene TRBJ1-2; TRBD1 matches 7 bases. V gave up 4 bases and J gave up 5 bases; unmatched junction bases: 5. The CDR3 covers 13 residues. The V gene's germline CDR1 is SGDLS and CDR2 YYNGEE. For the CDR3, the DNA is TGTGCCAGCAGCACCAGGGGGGGGTATGGCTACACCTTC. Its translation is CASSTRGGYGYTF.

Comment on this clone: Different DNA sequences within this sample yield the same CDR3. This chain links TRBV21-1 with TRBJ2-7; the table assigns TRBD1, which was not confirmed against the DNA. TRBV21-1 is assigned pseudogene status. The CDR3 consists of 17 residues. CDR3: CASSKGGTGKHPYEQYF. The CDR3 region has the DNA TGTGCCAGCAGCAAAGGCGGGACAGGGAAACATCCCTACGAGCAGTACTTT.

The V gene is TRBV5-1, the J gene TRBJ2-2; tentatively, D is TRBD2 (6 bases). Trimming took off 9 bases at V and 4 bases at J, with 13 bases between the two ends. The germline CDR1 and CDR2 sequences are SGHRS and YFSETQ. The CDR3 loop spans 13 amino acids. The CDR3 reads CATRTGSTGELFF. The CDR3 bases are TGCGCCACGAGAACCGGGAGCACCGGGGAGCTGTTTTTT.

V is TRBV11-2 and J is TRBJ2-5; D might be TRBD2 (6 bases). Germline values: CDR1 SGHAT, CDR2 FQNNGV. The length of the CDR3 is 17 residues. V was cut by 2 bases and J by 0 bases, with 16 bases left in between. The CDR3 nucleotides are TGTGCCAGCAGCTTAAGACCCCCCGCGGGGTACCAAGAGACCCAGTACTTC. As protein: CASSLRPPAGYQETQYF. Based on the CDR3 plus reference TRBV11-2 and TRBJ2-5, the full variable domain is EAGVAQSPRYKIIEKRQSVAFWCNPISGHATLYWYQQILGQGPKLLIQFQNNGVVDDSQLPKDRFSAERLKGVDSTLKIQPAKLEDSAVYLCASSLRPPAGYQETQYFGPGTRLLVL.

This chain uses TRBV2 with TRBJ2-2; D possibly corresponds to TRBD1 (5 bases). With 7 bases removed from V and 7 bases from J, the gap between germline ends came to 7 bases. The germline gives CDR1 SNHLY, CDR2 FYNNEI. This CDR3 region has 11 residues. CDR3 DNA sequence: TGTGCCAGCAAAAGGGGCGGGGAGCTGTTTTTT. It yields the protein CASKRGGELFF.

The chain has TRBV7-6 and TRBJ1-5, with D maybe TRBD1 (5 bases). The CDR3 sequence is 15 residues long. Germline V CDR1 and CDR2: SGHVS, FNYEAQ. The germline V and J ends were trimmed by 5 bases and 0 bases, with 11 bases remaining between them. The CDR3 nucleotides are TGTGCCAGCAGCCGGGACCCAAATAGCAATCAGCCCCAGCATTTT. This translates into CASSRDPNSNQPQHF.

The gene calls are TRBV9 and TRBJ2-5, with 7 nucleotides matching TRBD2. The CDR3 totals 14 residues. In germline, CDR1 is SGDLS, CDR2 YYNGEE. V lost 2 bases to trimming and J lost 5 bases; unmatched junction nucleotides: 6. The CDR3 protein is CASSVYAGAETQYF. The CDR3 nucleotides are TGTGCCAGCAGCGTTTATGCGGGAGCGGAGACCCAGTACTTC.

The chain employs TRBV2 and TRBJ2-3; D is ambiguous. The length of the CDR3 is 16 residues. V was pared by 8 bases and J by 2 bases, with 20 bases between. Germline V gene data show CDR1 as SNHLY and CDR2 as FYNNEI. CDR3 sequence reads: CASAPPTRLNTDTQYF. CDR3 nucleotide sequence: TGTGCCAGCGCCCCCCCGACCCGACTCAACACAGATACGCAGTATTTT.